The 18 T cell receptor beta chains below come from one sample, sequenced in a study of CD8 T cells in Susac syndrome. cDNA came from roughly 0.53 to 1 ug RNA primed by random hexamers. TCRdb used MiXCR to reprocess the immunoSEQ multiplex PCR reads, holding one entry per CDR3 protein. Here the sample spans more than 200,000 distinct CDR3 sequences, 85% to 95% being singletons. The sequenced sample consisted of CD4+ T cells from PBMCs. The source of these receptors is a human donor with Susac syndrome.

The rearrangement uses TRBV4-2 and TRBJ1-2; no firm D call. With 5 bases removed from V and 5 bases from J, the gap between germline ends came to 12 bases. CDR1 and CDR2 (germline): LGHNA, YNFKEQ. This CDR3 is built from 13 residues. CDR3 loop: CASSSREAYGYTF. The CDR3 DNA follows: TGTGCCAGCAGCTCACGGGAGGCTTATGGCTACACCTTC.

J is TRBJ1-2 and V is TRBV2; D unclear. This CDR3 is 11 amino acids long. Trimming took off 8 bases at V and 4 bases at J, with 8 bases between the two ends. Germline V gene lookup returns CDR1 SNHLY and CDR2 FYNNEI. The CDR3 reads CASGGIYGYTF. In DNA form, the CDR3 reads TGTGCCAGCGGCGGGATCTATGGCTACACCTTC. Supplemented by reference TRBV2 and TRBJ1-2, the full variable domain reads EPEVTQTPSHQVTQMGQEVILRCVPISNHLYFYWYRQILGQKVEFLVSFYNNEISEKSEIFDDQFSVERPDGSNFTLKIRSTKLEDSAMYFCASGGIYGYTFGSGTRLTVV.

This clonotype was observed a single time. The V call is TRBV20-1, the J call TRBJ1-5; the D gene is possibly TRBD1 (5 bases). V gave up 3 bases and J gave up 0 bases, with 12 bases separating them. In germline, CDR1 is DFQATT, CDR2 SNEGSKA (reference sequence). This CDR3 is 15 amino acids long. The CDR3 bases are TGCAGTGCTAGCACACAGGTTTATAGCAATCAGCCCCAGCATTTT. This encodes CSASTQVYSNQPQHF.

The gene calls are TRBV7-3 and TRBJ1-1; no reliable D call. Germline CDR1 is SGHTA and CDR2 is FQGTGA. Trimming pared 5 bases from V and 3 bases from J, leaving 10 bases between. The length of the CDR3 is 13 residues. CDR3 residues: CASSRRADTEAFF. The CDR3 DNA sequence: TGTGCCAGCAGCCGCCGAGCGGACACTGAAGCTTTCTTT.

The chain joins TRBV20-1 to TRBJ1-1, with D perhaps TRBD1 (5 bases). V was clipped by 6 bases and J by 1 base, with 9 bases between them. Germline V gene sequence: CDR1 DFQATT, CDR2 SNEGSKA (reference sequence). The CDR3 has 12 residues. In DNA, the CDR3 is TGCAGTGCCCTGGGGGAGAACACTGAAGCTTTCTTT. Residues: CSALGENTEAFF.

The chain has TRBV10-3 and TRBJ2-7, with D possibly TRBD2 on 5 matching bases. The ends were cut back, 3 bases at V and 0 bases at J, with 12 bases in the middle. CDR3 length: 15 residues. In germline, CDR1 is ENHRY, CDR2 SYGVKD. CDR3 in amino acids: CAISEGRRSSYEQYF. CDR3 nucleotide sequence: TGTGCCATCAGTGAAGGCAGGAGGAGCTCCTACGAGCAGTACTTC.

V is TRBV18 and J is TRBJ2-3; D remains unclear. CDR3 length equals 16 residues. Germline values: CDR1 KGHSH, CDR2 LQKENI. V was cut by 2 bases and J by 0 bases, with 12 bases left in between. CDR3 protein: CASSPRSVASTDTQYF. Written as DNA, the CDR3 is TGTGCCAGCTCACCAAGGTCAGTGGCCAGCACAGATACGCAGTATTTT.

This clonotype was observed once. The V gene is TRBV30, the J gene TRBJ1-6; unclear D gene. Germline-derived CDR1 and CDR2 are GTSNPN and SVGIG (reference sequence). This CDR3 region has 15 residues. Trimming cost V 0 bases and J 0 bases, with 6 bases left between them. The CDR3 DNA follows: TGTGCCTGGAGTGTAACAAGCTCCTATAATTCACCCCTCCACTTT. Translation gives CAWSVTSSYNSPLHF.

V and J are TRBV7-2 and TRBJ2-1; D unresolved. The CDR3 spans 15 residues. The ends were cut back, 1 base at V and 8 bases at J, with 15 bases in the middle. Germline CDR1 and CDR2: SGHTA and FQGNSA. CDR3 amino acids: CASSLEVGKGDEQFF. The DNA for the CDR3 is TGTGCCAGCAGCTTAGAAGTGGGGAAGGGTGATGAGCAGTTCTTC.

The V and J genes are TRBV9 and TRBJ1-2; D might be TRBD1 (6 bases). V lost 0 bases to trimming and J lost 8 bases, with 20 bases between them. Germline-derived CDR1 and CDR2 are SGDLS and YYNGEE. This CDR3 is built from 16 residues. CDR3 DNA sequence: TGTGCCAGCAGCGTAGCTCTAGAAGGGGGGACGGAAGGCTACACCTTC. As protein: CASSVALEGGTEGYTF.

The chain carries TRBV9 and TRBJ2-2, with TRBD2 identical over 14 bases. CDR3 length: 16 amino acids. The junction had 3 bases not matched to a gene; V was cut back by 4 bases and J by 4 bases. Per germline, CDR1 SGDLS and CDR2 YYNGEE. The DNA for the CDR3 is TGTGCCAGCAGCTCGACTAGCGGGGGGGTCACCGGGGAGCTGTTTTTT. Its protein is CASSSTSGGVTGELFF.

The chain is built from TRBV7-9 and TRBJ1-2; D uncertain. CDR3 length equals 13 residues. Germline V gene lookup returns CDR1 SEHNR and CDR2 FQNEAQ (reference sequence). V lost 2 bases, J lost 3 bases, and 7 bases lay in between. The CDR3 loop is CASSLHSDYGYTF. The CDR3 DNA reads TGTGCCAGCAGCTTACACTCGGACTATGGCTACACCTTC.

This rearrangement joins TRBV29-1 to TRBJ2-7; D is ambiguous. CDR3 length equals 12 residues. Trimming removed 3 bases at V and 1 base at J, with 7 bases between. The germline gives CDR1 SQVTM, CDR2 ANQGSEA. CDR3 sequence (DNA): TGCAGCGTTGAGGGTCATTCCTACGAGCAGTACTTC. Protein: CSVEGHSYEQYF.

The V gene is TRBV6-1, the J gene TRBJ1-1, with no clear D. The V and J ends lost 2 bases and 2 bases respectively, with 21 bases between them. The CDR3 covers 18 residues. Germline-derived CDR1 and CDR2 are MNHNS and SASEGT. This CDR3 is CASSERLAGPADNTEAFF. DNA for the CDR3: TGTGCCAGCAGTGAAAGGTTGGCAGGACCGGCCGACAACACTGAAGCTTTCTTT.

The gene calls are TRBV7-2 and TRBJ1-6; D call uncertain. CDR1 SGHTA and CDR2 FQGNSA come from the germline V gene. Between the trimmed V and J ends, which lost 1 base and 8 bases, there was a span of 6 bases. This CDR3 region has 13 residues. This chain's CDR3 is CASSLVRDSPLHF. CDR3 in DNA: TGTGCCAGCAGCTTAGTAAGGGATTCACCCCTCCACTTT. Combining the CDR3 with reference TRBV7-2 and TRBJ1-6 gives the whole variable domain GAGVSQSPSNKVTEKGKDVELRCDPISGHTALYWYRQSLGQGLEFLIYFQGNSAPDKSGLPSDRFSAERTGGSVSTLTIQRTQQEDSAVYLCASSLVRDSPLHFGNGTRLTVT.

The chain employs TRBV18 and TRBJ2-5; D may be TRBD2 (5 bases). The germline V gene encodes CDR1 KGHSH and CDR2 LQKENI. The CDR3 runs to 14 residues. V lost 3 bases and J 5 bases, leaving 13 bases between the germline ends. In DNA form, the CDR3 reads TGTGCCAGCTCACCCGCCGCTAGCATGGAGACCCAGTACTTC. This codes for CASSPAASMETQYF.

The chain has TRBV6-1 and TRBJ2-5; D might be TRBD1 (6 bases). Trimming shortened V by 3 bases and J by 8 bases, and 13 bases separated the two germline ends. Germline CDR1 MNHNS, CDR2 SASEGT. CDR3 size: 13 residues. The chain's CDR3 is CASSEDSSVTQYF. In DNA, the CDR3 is TGTGCCAGCAGTGAGGACAGCTCCGTCACCCAGTACTTC.

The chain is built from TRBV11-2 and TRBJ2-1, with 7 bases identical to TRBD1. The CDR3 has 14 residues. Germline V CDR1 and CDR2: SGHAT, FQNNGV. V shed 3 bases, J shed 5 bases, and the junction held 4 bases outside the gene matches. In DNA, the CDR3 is TGTGCCAGCAGCTTCGACAGGGTGGACAATGAGCAGTTCTTC. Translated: CASSFDRVDNEQFF.